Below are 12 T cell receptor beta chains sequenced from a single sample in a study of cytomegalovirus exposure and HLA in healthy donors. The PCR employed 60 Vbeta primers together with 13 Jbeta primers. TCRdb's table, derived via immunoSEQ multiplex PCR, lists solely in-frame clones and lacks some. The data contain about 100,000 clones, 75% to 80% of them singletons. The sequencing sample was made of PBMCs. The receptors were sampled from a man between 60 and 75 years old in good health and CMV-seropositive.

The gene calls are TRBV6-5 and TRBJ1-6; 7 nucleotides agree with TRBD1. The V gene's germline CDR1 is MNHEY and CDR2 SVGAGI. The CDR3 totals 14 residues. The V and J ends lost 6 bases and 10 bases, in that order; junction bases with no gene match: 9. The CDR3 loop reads CASRPDRDRSPLHF. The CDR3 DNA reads TGTGCCAGCAGACCCGACAGGGACCGATCACCCCTCCACTTT.

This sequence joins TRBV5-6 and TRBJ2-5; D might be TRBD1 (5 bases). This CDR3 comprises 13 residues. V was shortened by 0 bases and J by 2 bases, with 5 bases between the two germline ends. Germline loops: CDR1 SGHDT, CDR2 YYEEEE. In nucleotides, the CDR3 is TGTGCCAGCAGCTTGGGACAGCAAGAGACCCAGTACTTC. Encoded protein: CASSLGQQETQYF.

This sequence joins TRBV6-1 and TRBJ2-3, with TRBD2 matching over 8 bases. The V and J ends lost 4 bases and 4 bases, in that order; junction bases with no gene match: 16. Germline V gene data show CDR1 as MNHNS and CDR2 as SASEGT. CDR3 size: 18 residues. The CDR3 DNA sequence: TGTGCCAGCAGTGGGACCGTGGGGCCAGCGGGGGCTTCAGATACGCAGTATTTT. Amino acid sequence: CASSGTVGPAGASDTQYF.

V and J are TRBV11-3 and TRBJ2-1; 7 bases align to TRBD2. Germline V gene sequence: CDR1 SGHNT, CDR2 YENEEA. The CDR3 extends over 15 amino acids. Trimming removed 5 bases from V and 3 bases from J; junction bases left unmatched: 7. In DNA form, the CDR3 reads TGTGCCAGCAGCCCCGGGGGGAGGGACTACAATGAGCAGTTCTTC. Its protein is CASSPGGRDYNEQFF.

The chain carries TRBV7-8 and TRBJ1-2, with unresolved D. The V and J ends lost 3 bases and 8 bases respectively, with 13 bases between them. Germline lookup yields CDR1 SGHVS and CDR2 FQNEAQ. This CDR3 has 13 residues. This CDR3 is CASSFDEVSGYTF. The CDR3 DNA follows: TGTGCCAGCAGCTTTGATGAGGTTAGCGGCTACACCTTC.

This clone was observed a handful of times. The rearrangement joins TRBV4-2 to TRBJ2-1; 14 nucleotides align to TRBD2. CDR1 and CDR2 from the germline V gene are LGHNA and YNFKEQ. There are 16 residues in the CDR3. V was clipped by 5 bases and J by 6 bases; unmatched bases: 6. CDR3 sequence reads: CASSRPGTSGGNEQFF. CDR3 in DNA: TGTGCCAGCAGCAGGCCCGGGACTAGCGGGGGCAATGAGCAGTTCTTC.

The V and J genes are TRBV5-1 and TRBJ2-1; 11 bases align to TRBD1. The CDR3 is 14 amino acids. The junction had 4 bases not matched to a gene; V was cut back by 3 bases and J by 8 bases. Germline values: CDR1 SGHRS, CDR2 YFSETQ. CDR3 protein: CASSYGQGADEQFF. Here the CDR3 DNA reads TGCGCCAGCAGCTACGGACAGGGGGCAGATGAGCAGTTCTTC.

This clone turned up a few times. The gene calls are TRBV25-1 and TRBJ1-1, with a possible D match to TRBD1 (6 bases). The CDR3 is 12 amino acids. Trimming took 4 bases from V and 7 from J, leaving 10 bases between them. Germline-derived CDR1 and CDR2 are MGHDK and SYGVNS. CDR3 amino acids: CASSVGQIEAFF. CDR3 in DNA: TGTGCCAGCAGTGTAGGACAGATTGAAGCTTTCTTT.

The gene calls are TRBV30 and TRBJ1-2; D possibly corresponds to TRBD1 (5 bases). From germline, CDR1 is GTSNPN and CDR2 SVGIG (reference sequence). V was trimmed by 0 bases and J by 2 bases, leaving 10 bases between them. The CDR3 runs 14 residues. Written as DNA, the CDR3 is TGTGCCTGGAGTGTCACTCAGGGAAACTATGGCTACACCTTC. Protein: CAWSVTQGNYGYTF.

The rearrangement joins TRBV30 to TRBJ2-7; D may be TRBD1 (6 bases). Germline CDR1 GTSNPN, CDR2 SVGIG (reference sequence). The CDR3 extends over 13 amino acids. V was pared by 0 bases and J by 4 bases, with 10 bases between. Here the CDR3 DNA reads TGTGCCTGGAGTGTAGGCAGGGGATACGAGCAGTACTTC. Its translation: CAWSVGRGYEQYF.

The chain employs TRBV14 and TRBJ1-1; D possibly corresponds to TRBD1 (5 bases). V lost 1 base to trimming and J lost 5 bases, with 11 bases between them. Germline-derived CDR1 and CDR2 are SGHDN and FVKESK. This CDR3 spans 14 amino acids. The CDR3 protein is CASSQGTRNTEAFF. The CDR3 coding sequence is TGTGCCAGCAGCCAAGGGACAAGGAATACTGAAGCTTTCTTT.

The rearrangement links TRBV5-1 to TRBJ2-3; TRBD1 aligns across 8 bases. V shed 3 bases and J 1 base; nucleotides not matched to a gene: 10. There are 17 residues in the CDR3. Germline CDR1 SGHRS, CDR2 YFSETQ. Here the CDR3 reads CASSSLPQGEGTDTQYF. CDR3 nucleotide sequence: TGCGCCAGCAGCTCGCTCCCACAGGGGGAGGGCACAGATACGCAGTATTTT.